This TCR beta chain was recovered during a study of T cell responses to AZD1222 COVID-19 vaccine. Findings of the study overall: A mostly white British donor set with more females was recruited, and clonal diversity was possibly underestimated. The study sampled repertoires only after the peak T cell response.

Germline assignment: CDR1 KGHSH and CDR2 LQKENI. The CDR3 contains 14 residues. Deletions cut 6 bases from V and 2 bases from J, with 11 bases between. Concerning this clone: Its specificity is not known.

Assay: immunoSEQ multiplex PCR; the TCRdb copy retains only in-frame clones and omits some. The table shows tens of thousands of clones, with about 89% occurring only once. The rearrangement links TRBV18 to TRBJ1-3, with D tentatively TRBD1 (5 bases). The sample was peripheral blood, taken 28 days after the second AZD1222 dose. The clonotype comes from an adult who received the AZD1222 COVID-19 vaccine. The CDR3 DNA follows: TGTGCCAGCTCTCCGGGGCTGACTGGAAACACCATATATTTT. Protein sequence: CASSPGLTGNTIYF.